This is a list of T cell receptor beta chains from one sample in a study of sequential checkpoint blockade in melanoma. Libraries were prepared by immunoSEQ multiplex PCR; TCRdb keeps only in-frame clonotypes and omits some of them. This sample has tens of thousands of clones, with around 70% found just once. The sample consisted of CD8+ T cells sorted from blood (inferred from file names), taken from a patient given nivolumab and ipilimumab in sequence. The receptors come from a human donor with melanoma. The CDR3 runs from the conserved cysteine through the conserved F or W. Each record gives: D gene, clone size, J gene, V gene, CDR3 length, CDR3 protein, CDR3 DNA. D genes are given only for firm matches. A row's size may be missing; if present it is once, few, many or a size class.

NA	NA	TRBJ2-3	TRBV2	13	CASSPGRWDTQYF	TGTGCCAGCAGTCCCGGTCGGTGGGATACGCAGTATTTT
NA	medium-sized	TRBJ2-1	TRBV7-9	12	CASSLKGFEQFF	TGTGCCAGCAGCTTAAAGGGGTTTGAGCAGTTCTTC
NA	NA	TRBJ1-1	TRBV9	15	CASSVGAGLGTEAFF	TGTGCCAGCAGCGTAGGGGCAGGGCTGGGCACTGAAGCTTTCTTT
NA	few	TRBJ2-2	TRBV13	14	CASSAPVRAGELFF	TGTGCCAGCAGCGCCCCGGTCAGGGCCGGGGAGCTGTTTTTT
NA	NA	TRBJ1-5	TRBV2	14	CASWGRASNQPQHF	TGTGCCAGCTGGGGCCGCGCAAGCAATCAGCCCCAGCATTTT
TRBD1	NA	TRBJ2-7	TRBV4-3	15	CASSQGQGGTYEQYF	TGCGCCAGCAGCCAGGGACAGGGTGGAACCTACGAGCAGTACTTC
NA	NA	TRBJ2-1	TRBV9	15	CASSVAGGDYNEQFF	TGTGCCAGCAGCGTAGCGGGGGGCGACTACAATGAGCAGTTCTTC
TRBD2	NA	TRBJ2-7	TRBV5-4	15	CASSSLAGAISEQYF	TGTGCCAGCAGCTCTCTAGCGGGGGCCATTTCCGAGCAGTACTTC
TRBD1	once	TRBJ1-1	TRBV27	15	CASRKSQGMNTEAFF	TGTGCCAGCAGAAAATCACAGGGGATGAACACTGAAGCTTTCTTT
TRBD1	NA	TRBJ2-2	TRBV18	19	CASSPLQGKASTDTGELFF	TGTGCCAGCTCACCACTACAGGGGAAAGCGAGTACGGACACCGGGGAGCTGTTTTTT
NA	NA	TRBJ1-5	TRBV28	14	CASSLQDRGQPQHF	TGTGCCAGCAGTTTACAGGATCGGGGTCAGCCCCAGCATTTT
TRBD1	NA	TRBJ1-1	TRBV2	16	CASSEVSGTGVYEAFF	TGTGCCAGCAGTGAAGTGTCTGGAACAGGGGTGTATGAAGCTTTCTTT
NA	NA	TRBJ2-3	TRBV7-3	15	CASSLSGGSTDTQYF	TGTGCCAGCAGCTTAAGTGGAGGGAGCACAGATACGCAGTATTTT
NA	medium-sized	TRBJ1-4	TRBV6-4	13	CATNNGEDEKLFF	TGTGCCACTAACAACGGGGAGGATGAAAAACTGTTTTTT
NA	few	TRBJ1-2	TRBV2	16	CASTPTGRGDGYGYTF	TGTGCCAGCACGCCAACGGGCAGGGGAGACGGCTATGGCTACACCTTC
TRBD1	few	TRBJ1-6	TRBV10-3	15	CAISESTGDNSPLHF	TGTGCCATCAGTGAGTCAACAGGGGATAATTCACCCCTCCACTTT
NA	few	TRBJ2-7	TRBV6-1	12	CASSLVSYEQYF	TGTGCCAGCAGCTTAGTAAGTTACGAGCAGTACTTC
NA	NA	TRBJ1-6	TRBV7-9	15	CASSPPVLADSPLHF	TGTGCCAGCAGCCCCCCCGTGCTAGCGGATTCACCCCTCCACTTT
TRBD2	NA	TRBJ2-1	TRBV9	15	CASSSTSGGRNEQFF	TGTGCCAGCAGCTCCACTAGCGGGGGAAGGAATGAGCAGTTCTTC
TRBD1	NA	TRBJ1-4	TRBV6-5	15	CASKVAGGYREKLFF	TGTGCCAGCAAAGTGGCAGGGGGATATCGGGAAAAACTGTTTTTT
TRBD2	NA	TRBJ2-3	TRBV28	13	CASSGGGADTQYF	TGTGCCAGCAGTGGCGGGGGGGCAGATACGCAGTATTTT
NA	NA	TRBJ2-7	TRBV5-6	13	CASSSSGSYEQYF	TGTGCCAGCAGCTCAAGCGGGTCCTACGAGCAGTACTTC
NA	few	TRBJ2-5	TRBV21-1	13	CASRDGGRETQYF	TGTGCCAGCAGGGACGGGGGGCGAGAGACCCAGTACTTC
NA	few	TRBJ2-3	TRBV6-4	14	CASSVRGSTDTQYF	TGTGCCAGCAGTGTAAGGGGGAGCACAGATACGCAGTATTTT
NA	NA	TRBJ1-1	TRBV9	14	CASSPHTGNTEAFF	TGTGCCAGCAGCCCTCATACAGGGAACACTGAAGCTTTCTTT
TRBD2	NA	TRBJ2-5	TRBV7-9	17	CASSPRLAGGPRETQYF	TGTGCCAGCAGCCCGAGACTAGCGGGGGGGCCACGGGAGACCCAGTACTTC
TRBD1	NA	TRBJ1-2	TRBV5-8	15	CASSFPTGATYGYTF	TGTGCCAGCAGCTTCCCGACAGGGGCGACCTATGGCTACACCTTC
NA	NA	TRBJ2-3	TRBV4-3	13	CASSSSGTDTQYF	TGCGCCAGCAGCTCGAGCGGCACAGATACGCAGTATTTT
NA	few	TRBJ2-1	TRBV27	15	CASRGGGSSYNEQFF	TGTGCCAGCCGCGGCGGTGGAAGCTCCTACAATGAGCAGTTCTTC
TRBD2	NA	TRBJ2-1	TRBV6-4	14	CASSEGTSANEQFF	TGTGCCAGCAGTGAGGGGACTAGTGCGAATGAGCAGTTCTTC
NA	NA	TRBJ1-3	TRBV6-1	10	CASSARAIYF	TGTGCCAGCAGTGCGAGGGCCATATATTTT
NA	once	TRBJ2-3	TRBV6-4	16	CASSDQQGSHTDTQYF	TGTGCCAGCAGTGATCAACAGGGTTCTCACACAGATACGCAGTATTTT
TRBD2	NA	TRBJ2-1	TRBV9	17	CASSVSGTSGGSNEQFF	TGTGCCAGCAGTGTTTCCGGGACTAGCGGGGGGTCCAATGAGCAGTTCTTC
NA	NA	TRBJ2-3	TRBV6-5	12	CASSEGENTQYF	TGTGCCAGCAGTGAGGGCGAAAATACGCAGTATTTT
TRBD1	few	TRBJ2-7	TRBV6-6	11	CASGQGYEQYF	TGTGCCAGCGGACAGGGCTACGAGCAGTACTTC
NA	NA	TRBJ1-2	TRBV27	14	CASRNTGSDYGYTF	TGTGCCAGCAGAAACACAGGGTCCGACTATGGCTACACCTTC
NA	NA	TRBJ2-7	TRBV7-9	16	CASSLTGGGSEYEQYF	TGTGCCAGCAGCTTAACTGGCGGAGGGTCCGAATACGAGCAGTACTTC
NA	few	TRBJ2-1	TRBV6-6	14	CASSYGGHTNEQFF	TGTGCCAGCAGTTACGGGGGACACACCAATGAGCAGTTCTTC
TRBD2	NA	TRBJ2-7	TRBV4-2	16	CASSHQFGTTSSEQYF	TGTGCCAGCAGCCACCAATTCGGGACTACCTCCTCCGAGCAGTACTTC
NA	NA	TRBJ2-1	TRBV2	12	CASSLGGAEQFF	TGTGCCAGCAGTCTTGGGGGGGCTGAGCAGTTCTTC
NA	NA	TRBJ1-5	TRBV19	15	CASTWGGGDNQPQHF	TGTGCCAGTACGTGGGGAGGGGGTGACAATCAGCCCCAGCATTTT
TRBD1	once	TRBJ1-6	TRBV6-5	14	CASSLQGAYSPLHF	TGTGCCAGCAGTTTACAGGGGGCTTATTCACCCCTCCACTTT
NA	once	TRBJ1-2	TRBV10-1	16	CASGQPEAGAGLGYTF	TGCGCCAGCGGGCAGCCCGAAGCAGGGGCAGGGTTAGGCTACACCTTC
NA	NA	TRBJ2-1	TRBV28	12	CASSPSVNEQFF	TGTGCCAGCAGCCCTTCTGTCAATGAGCAGTTCTTC
TRBD1	NA	TRBJ2-5	TRBV9	16	CASSGRTGEGRGTQYF	TGTGCCAGCAGCGGAAGGACAGGGGAAGGGAGGGGGACCCAGTACTTC
NA	once	TRBJ2-1	TRBV9	13	CASSDRSYNEQFF	TGTGCCAGCAGCGACCGGAGCTACAATGAGCAGTTCTTC
TRBD1	NA	TRBJ1-1	TRBV2	15	CASSEALTGGTEAFF	TGTGCCAGCAGTGAAGCGCTTACAGGGGGCACTGAAGCTTTCTTT
NA	NA	TRBJ2-6	TRBV10-3	15	CAISESLSGANVLTF	TGTGCCATCAGTGAGTCCTTATCTGGGGCCAACGTCCTGACTTTC
TRBD2	NA	TRBJ2-1	TRBV5-6	16	CASSLFGLAYHNEQFF	TGTGCCAGCAGCTTGTTCGGACTAGCTTACCACAATGAGCAGTTCTTC
TRBD1	NA	TRBJ1-5	TRBV28	16	CASSSQGQEWRQPQHF	TGTGCCAGCAGTTCCCAGGGACAGGAATGGAGGCAGCCCCAGCATTTT
NA	NA	TRBJ2-1	TRBV7-9	12	CASSETGNEQFF	TGTGCCAGCAGCGAGACCGGGAATGAGCAGTTCTTC
NA	once	TRBJ1-5	TRBV7-8	14	CAVGLSIDNQPQHF	TGTGCCGTTGGGCTTAGTATAGACAATCAGCCCCAGCATTTT
TRBD1	few	TRBJ1-6	TRBV7-9	14	CASSAGQGNSPLHF	TGTGCCAGCAGCGCCGGACAGGGCAATTCACCCCTCCACTTT
NA	NA	TRBJ2-1	TRBV5-6	12	CASSLTDNEQFF	TGTGCCAGCAGCTTGACAGACAATGAGCAGTTCTTC
TRBD1	NA	TRBJ2-3	TRBV9	16	CASSMYRDRDTDTQYF	TGTGCCAGCAGCATGTACCGGGACAGGGACACAGATACGCAGTATTTT
NA	NA	TRBJ2-2	TRBV4-2	15	CASSLWGGDTGELFF	TGTGCCAGCAGCCTTTGGGGGGGCGACACCGGGGAGCTGTTTTTT
NA	NA	TRBJ1-2	TRBV9	13	CASSAAGLDGYTF	TGTGCCAGCAGCGCGGCGGGGTTGGATGGCTACACCTTC